This T cell receptor beta chain was obtained from a study of B cell selection in AIRE deficiency (dated 2019 in TCRdb). The study in broad terms: TCRbeta repertoires of sorted blood CD4+ conventional T cells and regulatory T cells were compared between AIRE-deficient patients and healthy controls. The TCR-sequenced cohort comprised roughly five AIRE-deficient APECED patients and roughly five healthy control donors.

The immunoSEQ platform was used to sequence the TCRbeta chain. As for the original processing: When Treg repertoires were pooled, patients gave 55,000 to 60,000 distinct TCRbeta sequences, while healthy donors gave roughly 9.9x10^4. Treg TCRbeta sequences found in two or more individuals were defined as public, and these public Treg TCRbeta sequences were then searched for in Tconv repertoires. Group differences were tested with Mann-Whitney U tests and Bonferroni-Dunn correction in GraphPad Prism 7.03. TCRdb's version of the immuneACCESS table is confined to in-frame rearrangements and falls short of the full clone set. An unresolved V gene accounts for under half of the shortfall where checked; the remainder is of unknown origin. V and J calls and clone size come straight from that table; D and trimming were deduced from the DNA. The sample includes around 18,000 clones, with more than 85% observed a single time. The top ten hold 0.89% of the sample.

The CDR3 runs 16 residues from the cysteine to the phenylalanine. The retained sequence is limited to the CDR3, 48 bases, with the frame set at the first base. V loses 4 bases, J loses 9 bases, and the germline ends lie 23 bases apart. CDR1 and CDR2 are drawn from the germline V gene (reference sequence): SGHKS, YYEKEE. Summary of the overall study and its limitations: CDR3s were shorter in shared Treg sequences, reflecting a bias toward rearrangements that have few non-templated nucleotide insertions. Of 3,000 to 4,500 shared Treg TCRbeta sequences, roughly 32% were shared only among healthy donors and around 10% only among patients, suggesting less efficient Treg selection without AIRE. Approximately 30% of the Treg TCRbeta sequences shared among healthy donors turned up in patient Tconv cells, suggesting that Treg-biased clones are diverted into the Tconv compartment. Only TCRbeta chains were sequenced, and approximately 40% of shared healthy-donor Treg sequences were also present in healthy Tconv cells, possibly due to differing TCRalpha chains. Tconv and Treg cells from AIRE-deficient patients showed TCRBV gene usage, CDR3 length and TCR diversity similar to those of healthy donors.

As concerns this clone: The antigen this receptor binds is unknown. No much larger clone is present one base from it, and per-base qualities are unavailable.

Regulatory T cells were sorted as CD4+CD25hiCD127low/negative cells. Control samples were obtained from healthy donors who were not related to the patients. Sorting of Tconv and Treg cells intended for TCRbeta sequencing was performed on a FACSAria flow cytometer. Sorted cells were collected in 5-ml round-bottom polystyrene tubes, and dry cell pellets were stored frozen at -80 degrees C prior to sequencing. The material sequenced was CD4+CD25+ Tregs sorted from PBMCs. This receptor chain uses TRBV5-5 and TRBJ2-1; tentative D gene TRBD1, with 6 bases matching. The clonotype was recovered from a human donor in good health. The CDR3 loop reads CASSLNYQTGHGEQFF. The DNA sequence is given as TGTGCCAGCAGCCTGAATTATCAGACAGGCCACGGTGAGCAGTTCTTC.